This TCR delta chain was sequenced in a study of Vδ1+ human thymocytes. Between the trimmed V and J ends, which lost 1 base and 0 bases, there was a span of 9 bases. Germline CDR1 reads TSWWSYY; CDR2 reads QGS. The CDR3 spans 15 residues. This clone has more than one count but fewer than ten. The antigen remains undetermined. Different DNA sequences within this sample yield the same CDR3. Alphabeta T cells were depleted, then CD3+ Vdelta1+ Vdelta2- thymocytes were FACS-sorted. Extracted RNA was reverse transcribed into cDNA. CDR3 amplicons came from multiplex PCR with pooled V-gene forward and constant-region reverse primers. TCRdb fed the multiplex PCR reads into CATT to redo clone calling. The profile covers fewer than 90,000 delta-chain clones, with around 32% appearing a single time and around 0.3% taken by the ten largest. Overall study findings and caveats: Unlike peripheral blood Vdelta1+ controls, thymic delta-chain sequences included approximately 20% Vdelta2 and few Vdelta3. TRG sequences recurred across donors, whereas TRD sequences stayed essentially private. In the thymus, TRG and TRD repertoires looked highly polyclonal with Gaussian CDR3 lengths.

The sequence was obtained from a boy under three years old who had congenital heart surgery. The sample consisted of Vdelta1+ gamma-delta thymocytes from the thymus. The subset: FACS-sorted CD3+ TCRalphabeta- TCRVdelta1+ TCRVdelta2- thymocytes. V gene TRDV1 combines with J gene TRDJ1, with unresolved D. The CDR3, as DNA: TGTGCTCTTGGGGAACGTGACCAGTACACCGATAAACTCATCTTT. Translation: CALGERDQYTDKLIF.